This is a list of T cell receptor beta chains from one sample in a study of T cells after yellow fever vaccination. One entry per CDR3 protein results from TCRdb running MiXCR on the 5' RACE reads. The table shows 400,000 or so distinct CDR3 sequences, with about 17% occurring only once. The material was PBMCs, obtained before the yellow fever booster vaccination. These receptors all stem from a man younger than 30 who received the YFV17D yellow fever vaccine. Each CDR3 is given with its conserved first and last residue. D genes are given only for firm matches. Not every row has a clone size; where given, it reads once, few, many or a size class.

J: TRBJ2-1
size: NA
D: NA
V: TRBV25-1
CDR3: CASSDGGANEQFF
DNA: TGTGCCAGCAGTGATGGGGGGGCCAATGAGCAGTTCTTC

J: TRBJ1-2
size: few
D: NA
V: TRBV5-1
CDR3: CASKATGHLRGRYGYTF
DNA: TGCGCCAGCAAAGCCACAGGTCACCTACGAGGACGCTATGGCTACACCTTC

J: TRBJ1-1
size: NA
D: NA
V: TRBV20-1
CDR3: CSARDPTVNTEAFF
DNA: TGCAGTGCTAGAGATCCCACGGTGAACACTGAAGCTTTCTTT

J: TRBJ2-3
size: NA
D: NA
V: TRBV20-1
CDR3: CSAISSGLVRTTDTQYF
DNA: TGCAGTGCTATTAGCTCGGGGCTAGTTAGAACCACAGATACGCAGTATTTT

J: TRBJ1-5
size: NA
D: NA
V: TRBV27
CDR3: CASSYQAGGQPQHF
DNA: TGTGCCAGCAGTTACCAGGCTGGAGGTCAGCCCCAGCATTTT

J: TRBJ1-2
size: NA
D: TRBD1
V: TRBV5-1
CDR3: CASSTSDRGYGYTF
DNA: TGCGCCAGCAGCACGTCGGACAGGGGCTATGGCTACACCTTC

J: TRBJ2-7
size: NA
D: NA
V: TRBV12-3/TRBV12-4
CDR3: CASSHLTVYEQYF
DNA: TGTGCCAGCAGCCACCTGACAGTCTACGAGCAGTACTTC

J: TRBJ2-2
size: many
D: NA
V: TRBV20-1
CDR3: CSASLTERSGELFF
DNA: TGCAGTGCTAGCCTGACCGAGCGTTCCGGGGAGCTGTTTTTT

J: TRBJ2-2
size: few
D: NA
V: TRBV23-1
CDR3: CASSQSCREFGELFF
DNA: TGCGCCAGCAGTCAATCGTGCAGGGAATTCGGGGAGCTGTTTTTT

J: TRBJ2-5
size: NA
D: NA
V: TRBV12-3/TRBV12-4
CDR3: CASSLRTRGGPLRETQYF
DNA: TGTGCCAGCAGTTTACGGACTAGGGGGGGGCCCTTACGGGAGACCCAGTACTTC

J: TRBJ2-3
size: NA
D: NA
V: TRBV29-1
CDR3: CSVAVAPGQYF
DNA: TGCAGCGTTGCGGTGGCGCCAGGGCAGTATTTT

J: TRBJ1-6
size: few
D: NA
V: TRBV7-3
CDR3: CASSLDPRNSPLHF
DNA: TGTGCCAGCAGCCTGGACCCACGGAATTCACCCCTCCACTTT

J: TRBJ2-6
size: few
D: NA
V: TRBV4-3
CDR3: CASKKGRSSGANVLTF
DNA: TGCGCCAGCAAAAAGGGCCGGAGTTCTGGGGCCAACGTCCTGACTTTC

J: TRBJ1-1
size: few
D: TRBD1
V: TRBV4-3
CDR3: CASSQDLWTGPEAFF
DNA: TGCGCCAGCAGCCAAGATCTTTGGACAGGGCCTGAAGCTTTCTTT

J: TRBJ2-1
size: NA
D: NA
V: TRBV9
CDR3: CASSEGPRDEQFF
DNA: TGTGCCAGCAGCGAGGGGCCCCGGGATGAGCAGTTCTTC

J: TRBJ2-1
size: few
D: TRBD2
V: TRBV7-2
CDR3: CASSFTSGGAIFYNEQFF
DNA: TGTGCCAGCAGCTTCACGAGCGGGGGGGCGATTTTCTACAATGAGCAGTTCTTC

J: TRBJ2-1
size: NA
D: NA
V: TRBV24-1
CDR3: CATGNYNEQFF
DNA: TGTGCCACCGGGAACTACAATGAGCAGTTCTTC

J: TRBJ2-1
size: NA
D: TRBD2
V: TRBV6-4
CDR3: CASSEASGGANEQFF
DNA: TGTGCCAGCAGTGAGGCTAGCGGGGGGGCCAATGAGCAGTTCTTC

J: TRBJ2-7
size: many
D: NA
V: TRBV5-1
CDR3: CASSSQGYEQYF
DNA: TGTGCCAGCAGCTCTCAGGGTTACGAGCAGTACTTC

J: TRBJ1-6
size: once
D: NA
V: TRBV11-1
CDR3: CASSFVDSYSPLHF
DNA: TGTGCCAGCAGCTTCGTGGACAGTTATTCACCCCTCCACTTT

J: TRBJ1-3
size: few
D: NA
V: TRBV12-3/TRBV12-4
CDR3: CASSLRGSTFSGNTIYF
DNA: TGTGCCAGCAGTTTGAGAGGGTCAACTTTCTCTGGAAACACCATATATTTT

J: TRBJ1-2
size: few
D: NA
V: TRBV20-1
CDR3: CSATMPANYGYTF
DNA: TGCAGTGCTACCATGCCCGCTAACTATGGCTACACCTTC

J: TRBJ1-2
size: few
D: TRBD1
V: TRBV7-9
CDR3: CASSLTTGRNGYTF
DNA: TGTGCCAGCTCCCTAACGACAGGGCGGAATGGCTACACCTTC

J: TRBJ1-2
size: NA
D: NA
V: TRBV27
CDR3: CASSLYRGAYGYTF
DNA: TGTGCCAGCAGTTTATACCGGGGCGCCTATGGCTACACCTTC

J: TRBJ1-6
size: few
D: NA
V: TRBV7-8
CDR3: CASSLVITHPLHF
DNA: TGTGCCAGCAGCTTAGTTATCACCCACCCCCTCCACTTT

J: TRBJ2-3
size: many
D: TRBD2
V: TRBV20-1
CDR3: CSARGTSGVRDTQYF
DNA: TGCAGTGCTAGAGGAACTAGCGGGGTCAGAGATACGCAGTATTTT

J: TRBJ2-5
size: NA
D: TRBD2
V: TRBV2
CDR3: CASSTMNERGPGEETQYF
DNA: TGTGCCAGCAGTACAATGAACGAGCGGGGGCCCGGGGAAGAGACCCAGTACTTC

J: TRBJ2-5
size: NA
D: NA
V: TRBV9
CDR3: CASSKWDQQETQYF
DNA: TGTGCCAGCAGCAAATGGGACCAGCAGGAGACCCAGTACTTC

J: TRBJ1-2
size: few
D: TRBD1
V: TRBV20-1
CDR3: CSAGTGGDGYTF
DNA: TGCAGTGCCGGTACAGGGGGCGATGGCTACACCTTC

J: TRBJ2-3
size: NA
D: NA
V: TRBV5-6
CDR3: CASSARVVADTQYF
DNA: TGTGCCAGCTCTGCAAGGGTAGTCGCAGATACGCAGTATTTT

J: TRBJ1-1
size: NA
D: NA
V: TRBV4-2
CDR3: CASSQDRRNPEAFF
DNA: TGTGCCAGCAGCCAAGATCGGAGGAACCCTGAAGCTTTCTTT

J: TRBJ2-3
size: NA
D: TRBD2
V: TRBV25-1
CDR3: CASAAGTSGGWGTDTQYF
DNA: TGTGCCAGCGCGGCGGGGACTAGCGGGGGATGGGGCACAGATACGCAGTATTTT

J: TRBJ2-2
size: NA
D: TRBD1
V: TRBV7-6
CDR3: CASSLGDRGTGELFF
DNA: TGTGCCAGCAGCTTAGGGGACAGGGGCACCGGGGAGCTGTTTTTT

J: TRBJ1-1
size: few
D: NA
V: TRBV29-1
CDR3: CSERETVNTEAFF
DNA: TGCAGCGAAAGAGAGACCGTGAACACTGAAGCTTTCTTT

J: TRBJ1-1
size: NA
D: NA
V: TRBV4-1
CDR3: CASSPGRATRLRTEAFF
DNA: TGCGCCAGCAGCCCAGGGAGGGCCACACGGCTCAGGACTGAAGCTTTCTTT

J: TRBJ1-6
size: NA
D: NA
V: TRBV7-2
CDR3: CASGPGHLNSPLHF
DNA: TGTGCCAGCGGTCCTGGACACCTTAATTCACCCCTCCACTTT

J: TRBJ2-4
size: few
D: NA
V: TRBV5-6
CDR3: CASTRVLAKNIQYF
DNA: TGTGCCAGCACCCGGGTGTTAGCCAAAAACATTCAGTACTTC

J: TRBJ1-3
size: many
D: NA
V: TRBV4-3
CDR3: CASSSTRSGNTIYF
DNA: TGCGCCAGCAGTTCGACAAGGTCTGGAAACACCATATATTTT

J: TRBJ1-1
size: few
D: NA
V: TRBV9
CDR3: CASSPRGRNTEAFF
DNA: TGTGCCAGCAGCCCGAGGGGGAGGAACACTGAAGCTTTCTTT

J: TRBJ2-7
size: many
D: NA
V: TRBV6-1
CDR3: CASSPGPTYEQYF
DNA: TGTGCCAGCAGTCCGGGGCCGACATACGAGCAGTACTTC

J: TRBJ1-5
size: NA
D: NA
V: TRBV25-1
CDR3: CASAGPQHF
DNA: TGTGCCAGCGCTGGGCCCCAGCATTTT

J: TRBJ1-1
size: NA
D: NA
V: TRBV7-2
CDR3: CASSSQQGMTEAFF
DNA: TGTGCCAGCAGCTCCCAACAGGGTATGACTGAAGCTTTCTTT

J: TRBJ1-3
size: NA
D: NA
V: TRBV7-2
CDR3: CASSPRGGQGNTIYF
DNA: TGTGCCAGCAGCCCCCGGGGGGGCCAGGGAAACACCATATATTTT

J: TRBJ2-3
size: NA
D: NA
V: TRBV6-5
CDR3: CASRDAADTQYF
DNA: TGTGCCAGCAGGGACGCGGCAGATACGCAGTATTTT

J: TRBJ1-2
size: NA
D: TRBD1
V: TRBV11-2
CDR3: CASSSNRGAYGYTF
DNA: TGTGCCAGCAGCTCAAACAGGGGGGCCTATGGCTACACCTTC

J: TRBJ2-3
size: few
D: TRBD2
V: TRBV20-1
CDR3: CSAREGLAGAGTDTQYF
DNA: TGCAGTGCTAGAGAGGGACTAGCGGGGGCCGGCACAGATACGCAGTATTTT

J: TRBJ1-5
size: NA
D: NA
V: TRBV5-6
CDR3: CASTHGAGGQPQHF
DNA: TGTGCCAGCACCCACGGGGCGGGTGGACAGCCCCAGCATTTT

J: TRBJ1-6
size: NA
D: TRBD1
V: TRBV4-1
CDR3: CASSMGQGDSSYNSPLHF
DNA: TGCGCCAGCAGCATGGGACAGGGGGACAGCTCCTATAATTCACCCCTCCACTTT

J: TRBJ2-7
size: few
D: NA
V: TRBV20-1
CDR3: CSARASWDSYEQYF
DNA: TGCAGTGCTAGGGCTAGCTGGGACTCCTACGAGCAGTACTTC

J: TRBJ2-7
size: few
D: NA
V: TRBV7-9
CDR3: CASSLVGQLYEQYF
DNA: TGTGCCAGCAGCTTAGTGGGACAACTCTACGAGCAGTACTTC

J: TRBJ2-5
size: NA
D: NA
V: TRBV7-2
CDR3: CATAPGWEETQYF
DNA: TGTGCCACCGCTCCGGGGTGGGAGGAGACCCAGTACTTC

J: TRBJ2-5
size: few
D: TRBD2
V: TRBV5-1
CDR3: CASSALHTLADQETQYF
DNA: TGCGCCAGCAGCGCCCTCCACACTCTAGCGGATCAAGAGACCCAGTACTTC

J: TRBJ2-1
size: few
D: NA
V: TRBV6-6
CDR3: CASSYSPLKGLPPCEQFF
DNA: TGTGCCAGCAGTTACTCGCCCCTGAAAGGACTCCCACCATGCGAGCAGTTCTTC

J: TRBJ1-1
size: NA
D: NA
V: TRBV6-5
CDR3: CASSYSGTWGTEAFF
DNA: TGTGCCAGCAGTTACTCTGGGACGTGGGGAACTGAAGCTTTCTTT

J: TRBJ1-1
size: NA
D: TRBD1
V: TRBV5-1
CDR3: CASSPAWTGLEAFF
DNA: TGCGCCAGCAGCCCCGCTTGGACAGGCCTTGAAGCTTTCTTT

J: TRBJ1-2
size: NA
D: NA
V: TRBV5-1
CDR3: CASSLTGAPTATPQSSYGYTF
DNA: TGCGCCAGCAGCTTGACAGGAGCTCCTACGGCTACACCTCAGAGCTCCTACGGCTACACCTTC

J: TRBJ2-1
size: NA
D: NA
V: TRBV15
CDR3: CATSRDSNRASEQFF
DNA: TGTGCCACCAGCAGAGATAGTAACAGGGCTTCTGAGCAGTTCTTC

J: TRBJ1-1
size: few
D: NA
V: TRBV29-1
CDR3: CSVHTLDGDTEAFF
DNA: TGCAGCGTGCACACCCTCGACGGCGACACTGAAGCTTTCTTT